A selection of T cell receptor beta chains follows, all from one sample in a study of response to subunit inactivated influenza vaccine. TCRdb passed the RT-PCR reads through MiXCR, listing each CDR3 protein once. The repertoire holds about 530,000 distinct CDR3 sequences, with 13% as singletons. Sample: PBMCs from blood, taken roughly 48 days after vaccination. Receptors were obtained from a man aged 50 or older who received an inactivated influenza vaccine. Both conserved end residues are part of each CDR3. Each record gives: clone size, D gene, V gene, J gene, CDR3 protein, CDR3 DNA. A D gene is named only where the DNA matches it firmly. Not all rows give a size; the values are once, few, many and, for expanded clones, a class.

size: -
D: TRBD1
V: TRBV9
J: TRBJ1-4
CDR3: CASSVERGPNEKLFF
DNA: TGTGCCAGCAGCGTAGAAAGGGGGCCTAATGAAAAACTGTTTTTT

size: -
D: TRBD1
V: TRBV12-3/TRBV12-4
J: TRBJ2-1
CDR3: CASGIPGQYNEQFF
DNA: TGTGCCAGCGGTATACCGGGACAGTACAATGAGCAGTTCTTC

size: once
D: -
V: TRBV12-3/TRBV12-4
J: TRBJ2-2
CDR3: CASNVRGRGTGELFF
DNA: TGTGCCAGCAACGTCCGGGGCCGCGGCACCGGGGAGCTGTTTTTT

size: -
D: -
V: TRBV14
J: TRBJ1-2
CDR3: CASSHFGRINYGYTF
DNA: TGTGCCAGCAGCCATTTCGGACGGATTAACTATGGCTACACCTTC

size: many
D: TRBD1
V: TRBV6-1
J: TRBJ1-3
CDR3: CASSPDRVGNTIYF
DNA: TGTGCCAGCAGCCCTGACAGGGTTGGAAACACCATATATTTT

size: few
D: -
V: TRBV6-2/TRBV6-3
J: TRBJ2-5
CDR3: CASSPGPTEETQYF
DNA: TGTGCCAGCTCGCCGGGACCCACGGAAGAGACCCAGTACTTC

size: -
D: -
V: TRBV9
J: TRBJ1-5
CDR3: CASSQEGRSNQPQHF
DNA: TGTGCCAGCAGCCAGGAGGGTAGGAGCAATCAGCCCCAGCATTTT

size: -
D: TRBD1
V: TRBV12-3/TRBV12-4
J: TRBJ2-1
CDR3: CASSLVPGQGQRQFF
DNA: TGTGCCAGCAGTTTAGTTCCGGGACAGGGGCAGCGGCAGTTCTTC

size: few
D: -
V: TRBV28
J: TRBJ1-5
CDR3: CASSLLGQNSNQPQHF
DNA: TGTGCCAGCAGTTTATTAGGGCAAAATAGCAATCAGCCCCAGCATTTT

size: -
D: -
V: TRBV20-1
J: TRBJ2-7
CDR3: CSASAGTLYEQYF
DNA: TGCAGTGCTAGTGCAGGGACGCTCTACGAGCAGTACTTC

size: many
D: -
V: TRBV20-1
J: TRBJ2-5
CDR3: CSADAAPGTQYF
DNA: TGCAGTGCCGATGCGGCTCCAGGGACCCAGTACTTC

size: many
D: TRBD2
V: TRBV12-3/TRBV12-4
J: TRBJ2-2
CDR3: CASSLERGPNTGELFF
DNA: TGTGCCAGCAGTTTAGAGCGGGGGCCAAACACCGGGGAGCTGTTTTTT

size: few
D: -
V: TRBV21-1
J: TRBJ2-7
CDR3: CASSKGSGPNLREQYF
DNA: TGTGCCAGCAGCAAAGGTAGCGGGCCTAACCTACGTGAGCAGTACTTC

size: -
D: TRBD2
V: TRBV29-1
J: TRBJ2-1
CDR3: CSVERPSGSAIDEQFF
DNA: TGCAGCGTTGAACGGCCTAGCGGGAGTGCAATCGATGAGCAGTTCTTC

size: few
D: -
V: TRBV15
J: TRBJ1-2
CDR3: CATSRDRHNSNYGYTF
DNA: TGTGCCACCAGCAGAGATCGTCATAACTCTAACTATGGCTACACCTTC

size: few
D: -
V: TRBV20-1
J: TRBJ1-2
CDR3: CSASPPGSSGGYTF
DNA: TGCAGTGCTAGTCCTCCAGGGTCGAGCGGTGGCTACACCTTC

size: -
D: TRBD2
V: TRBV20-1
J: TRBJ2-3
CDR3: CSALGLAGVTDTQYF
DNA: TGCAGTGCTCTGGGACTAGCGGGAGTCACAGATACGCAGTATTTT

size: -
D: TRBD2
V: TRBV4-1
J: TRBJ2-1
CDR3: CASSLISSGGPGDEQFF
DNA: TGCGCCAGCAGCCTCATTAGTAGCGGGGGGCCAGGGGATGAGCAGTTCTTC

size: -
D: -
V: TRBV5-1
J: TRBJ2-2
CDR3: CASSLDLGGGPTGELFF
DNA: TGCGCCAGCAGCTTGGATCTGGGGGGAGGCCCCACCGGGGAGCTGTTTTTT

size: -
D: -
V: TRBV6-1
J: TRBJ2-2
CDR3: CAASPPGELFF
DNA: TGTGCCGCGAGTCCCCCCGGGGAGCTGTTTTTT

size: -
D: -
V: TRBV28
J: TRBJ2-7
CDR3: CASSFPRIRRSYEQYF
DNA: TGTGCCAGCAGTTTCCCGCGGATCCGGAGAAGCTACGAGCAGTACTTC

size: few
D: -
V: TRBV9
J: TRBJ2-5
CDR3: CASSVRQEGTQYF
DNA: TGTGCCAGCAGCGTACGCCAGGAGGGGACCCAGTACTTC